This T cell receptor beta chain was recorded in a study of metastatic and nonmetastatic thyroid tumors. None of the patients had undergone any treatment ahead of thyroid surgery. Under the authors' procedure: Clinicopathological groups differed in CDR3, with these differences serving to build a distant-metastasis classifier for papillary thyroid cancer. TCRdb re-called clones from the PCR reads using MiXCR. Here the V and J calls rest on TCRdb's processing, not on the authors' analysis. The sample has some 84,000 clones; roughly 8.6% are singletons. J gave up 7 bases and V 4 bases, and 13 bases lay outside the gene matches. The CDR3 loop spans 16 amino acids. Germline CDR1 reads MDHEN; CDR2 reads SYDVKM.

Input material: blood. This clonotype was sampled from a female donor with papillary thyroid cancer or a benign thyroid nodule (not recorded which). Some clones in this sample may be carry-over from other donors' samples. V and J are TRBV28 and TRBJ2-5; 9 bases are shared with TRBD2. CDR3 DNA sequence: TGTGCCAGCAGTTCCCTTAGCGGGGGCCACGCTGGGACCCAGTACTTC. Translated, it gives CASSSLSGGHAGTQYF.